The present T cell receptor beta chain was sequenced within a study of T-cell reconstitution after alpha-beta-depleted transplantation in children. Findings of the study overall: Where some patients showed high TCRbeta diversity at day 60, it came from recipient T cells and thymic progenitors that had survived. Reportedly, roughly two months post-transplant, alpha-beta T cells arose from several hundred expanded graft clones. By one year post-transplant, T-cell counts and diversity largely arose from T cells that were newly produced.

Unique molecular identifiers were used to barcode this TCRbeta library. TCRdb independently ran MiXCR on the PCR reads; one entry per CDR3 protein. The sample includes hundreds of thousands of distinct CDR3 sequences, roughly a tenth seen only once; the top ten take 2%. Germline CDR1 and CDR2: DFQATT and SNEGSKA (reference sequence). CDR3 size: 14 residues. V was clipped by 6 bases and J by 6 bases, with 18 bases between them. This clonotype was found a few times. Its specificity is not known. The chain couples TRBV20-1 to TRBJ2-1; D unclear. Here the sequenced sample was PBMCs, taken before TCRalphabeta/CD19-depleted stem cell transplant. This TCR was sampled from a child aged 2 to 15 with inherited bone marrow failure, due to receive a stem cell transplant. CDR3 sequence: CSARTFKIGNEQFF. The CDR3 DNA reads TGCAGTGCCAGGACCTTCAAGATTGGCAATGAGCAGTTCTTC.